This is a list of T cell receptor beta chains from one sample in a study of a mutant IDH1 vaccine in newly diagnosed glioma. Method: immunoSEQ multiplex PCR; TCRdb's copy keeps in-frame clones and lacks some. The data contain 50,000 to 70,000 clones, 84% of them singletons. The antigens these receptors bind are not known. This material consisted of PBMCs, taken from a glioma patient whose treatment included an IDH1 peptide vaccine. These receptors originate from a man aged 25-45 years with glioma. CDR3s include the opening cysteine and the closing phenylalanine or tryptophan. The order of the fields is J gene, clone size, V gene, D gene, CDR3 protein, CDR3 DNA. A D gene is named only where the DNA matches it firmly. Size is stated for part of the rows, as once, few or many counts, or as a class when the clone is expanded.

j_call: TRBJ1-5; clone_size: few; v_call: TRBV19; d_call: TRBD1; cdr3_aa: CASSIKGQGWRSNQPQHF; cdr3_nt: TGTGCCAGTAGTATCAAGGGACAGGGATGGCGTAGCAATCAGCCCCAGCATTTT
j_call: TRBJ2-5; clone_size: -; v_call: TRBV18; d_call: -; cdr3_aa: CASSDSSGTQETQYF; cdr3_nt: TGTGCCAGCTCAGACTCCTCGGGGACCCAAGAGACCCAGTACTTC
j_call: TRBJ1-1; clone_size: many; v_call: TRBV7-6; d_call: -; cdr3_aa: CASSLSRSNTEAFF; cdr3_nt: TGTGCCAGCAGCTTAAGCCGGTCGAACACTGAAGCTTTCTTT
j_call: TRBJ1-2; clone_size: -; v_call: TRBV28; d_call: TRBD1; cdr3_aa: CASSEPGQGAYGYTF; cdr3_nt: TGTGCCAGCAGTGAACCGGGACAGGGGGCGTATGGCTACACCTTC
j_call: TRBJ1-5; clone_size: -; v_call: TRBV27; d_call: TRBD1; cdr3_aa: CASSKTGYNRPQHF; cdr3_nt: TGTGCCAGCAGCAAGACAGGGTACAATCGGCCCCAGCATTTT
j_call: TRBJ1-1; clone_size: few; v_call: TRBV4-1; d_call: TRBD1; cdr3_aa: CATRTGGWNTEAFF; cdr3_nt: TGCGCCACCCGGACAGGGGGATGGAACACTGAAGCTTTCTTT
j_call: TRBJ1-2; clone_size: -; v_call: TRBV19; d_call: TRBD1; cdr3_aa: CASSIGQGEAGRGYTF; cdr3_nt: TGTGCCAGTAGTATAGGACAGGGGGAAGCAGGTCGCGGCTACACCTTC
j_call: TRBJ1-2; clone_size: few; v_call: TRBV11-2; d_call: -; cdr3_aa: CASSLDMTKGGYTF; cdr3_nt: TGTGCCAGCAGCTTAGATATGACCAAGGGAGGCTACACCTTC
j_call: TRBJ1-4; clone_size: -; v_call: TRBV28; d_call: TRBD1; cdr3_aa: CASSRPGQGREKLFF; cdr3_nt: TGTGCCAGCAGTCGACCGGGACAGGGGCGGGAAAAACTGTTTTTT
j_call: TRBJ1-2; clone_size: -; v_call: TRBV5-5; d_call: -; cdr3_aa: CASSLVMVGGYGYTF; cdr3_nt: TGTGCCAGCAGCTTGGTTATGGTGGGAGGCTATGGCTACACCTTC
j_call: TRBJ1-6; clone_size: -; v_call: TRBV4-1; d_call: -; cdr3_aa: CASSPDSSSYNSPLHF; cdr3_nt: TGCGCCAGCAGCCCTGACTCGAGCTCCTATAATTCACCCCTCCACTTT
j_call: TRBJ1-2; clone_size: -; v_call: TRBV11-2; d_call: -; cdr3_aa: CASRTPGRRIYGYTF; cdr3_nt: TGTGCCAGCAGGACGCCGGGACGGAGAATCTATGGCTACACCTTC
j_call: TRBJ1-5; clone_size: -; v_call: TRBV12-5; d_call: -; cdr3_aa: CASGWDGSNQPQHF; cdr3_nt: TGTGCTAGTGGTTGGGACGGTAGCAATCAGCCCCAGCATTTT
j_call: TRBJ1-2; clone_size: -; v_call: TRBV27; d_call: TRBD1; cdr3_aa: CASRGTGDGYTF; cdr3_nt: TGTGCCAGCAGGGGGACAGGGGATGGCTACACCTTC